Below are 4 T cell receptor beta chains sequenced from a single sample in a study of T-cell reconstitution after alpha-beta-depleted transplantation in children. Unique molecular identifiers were built into the TCRbeta library. Each CDR3 protein is one row after TCRdb ran MiXCR on the PCR reads. The data show some 200,000 distinct CDR3 sequences, around 8.4% seen once. This specimen consisted of PBMCs, mostly from graft donor cells, obtained 360 days after TCRalphabeta/CD19-depleted stem cell transplant. Every receptor here comes from a male patient under 10 years old who had a stem cell transplant for acute myeloid leukemia, so the T cells may come from the graft donor.

This clonotype was detected many times. V gene TRBV20-1 combines with J gene TRBJ2-7, with D maybe TRBD2 (5 bases). This CDR3 contains 12 residues. V lost 3 bases to trimming and J lost 3 bases, with 9 bases between them. CDR1 DFQATT and CDR2 SNEGSKA come from the germline V gene (reference sequence). CDR3 nucleotides: TGCAGTGCTAGTCCGACTATCTACGAGCAGTACTTC. Translation gives CSASPTIYEQYF.

This clonotype was recorded a few times. The V gene is TRBV5-1, the J gene TRBJ2-3, with TRBD1 identical over 9 bases. V gave up 4 bases and J gave up 6 bases; unmatched junction bases: 3. Germline assignment: CDR1 SGHRS and CDR2 YFSETQ. The CDR3 contains 13 residues. The CDR3 DNA sequence: TGCGCCAGCAGCCGAGGACAGGGGGATACGCAGTATTTT. This gives the protein CASSRGQGDTQYF.

The chain is built from TRBV6-1 and TRBJ1-6; D is ambiguous. The CDR3 consists of 16 residues. V lost 6 bases and J 7 bases, leaving 19 bases between the germline ends. Germline CDR1 and CDR2: MNHNS and SASEGT. The chain's CDR3 is CASSAPSSMGNSPLHF. In nucleotides, the CDR3 is TGTGCCAGCAGCGCACCTTCTTCCATGGGGAATTCACCCCTCCACTTT.

A word on this clonotype: This clone may be a read error of a much larger clone one base away. The rearrangement links TRBV12-3 or TRBV12-4 to TRBJ2-1; 9 bases align to TRBD2. The length of the CDR3 is 14 residues. CDR3 coding DNA: TGTTCCAGCAGTTTAGGCGGGGGGGCCCGGGAGCAGTTCTTC. Translated, it gives CSSSLGGGAREQFF.